These 30 T cell receptor beta chains were sequenced from one sample in a study of control samples from healthy donors and cancer patients. Data came from immunoSEQ multiplex PCR; TCRdb stores just in-frame clones and leaves some out. Of 150,000 or so clones detected, 93% appear once; the ten largest clones hold 4.5% to 6%. The sample was blood. Source of these receptors: a man aged 18-30 years in good health.

The V call is TRBV10-3, the J call TRBJ2-7; D not certain. The CDR3 length is 13 residues. The germline gives CDR1 ENHRY, CDR2 SYGVKD. V shed 3 bases and J shed 6 bases, with 12 bases lying between them. The CDR3 region is CAISDPRKFEQYF. In DNA, the CDR3 is TGTGCCATCAGTGACCCAAGGAAGTTCGAGCAGTACTTC.

The V call is TRBV3-1 (or the pseudogene TRBV3-2), the J call TRBJ1-5; D not certain. The CDR3 has 14 amino acids. Germline V CDR1 and CDR2: LGHDT, YNNKEL (reference sequence). V shed 4 bases and J shed 3 bases, with 10 bases lying between them. The CDR3 coding sequence is TGTGCCAGCAGCCGGACGGCCGTCAATCAGCCCCAGCATTTT. Translation gives CASSRTAVNQPQHF.

The gene calls are TRBV4-1 and TRBJ2-5; 8 positions match TRBD1. CDR1 and CDR2 (germline): MGHRA, YSYEKL. Trimming removed 1 base from V and 5 bases from J; junction bases left unmatched: 9. The CDR3 has 16 amino acids. The CDR3 spells CASSQAGGARWETQYF. CDR3 DNA: TGCGCCAGCAGCCAAGCAGGGGGCGCGAGGTGGGAGACCCAGTACTTC.

The chain is built from TRBV6-6 and TRBJ2-7, with 8 bases identical to TRBD2. Trimming removed 2 bases from V and 0 bases from J; junction bases left unmatched: 0. Germline values: CDR1 MNHNY, CDR2 SVGAGI (reference sequence). CDR3 length: 14 amino acids. This chain's CDR3 is CASSYGTSSYEQYF. CDR3 coding DNA: TGTGCCAGCAGTTACGGGACTAGCTCCTACGAGCAGTACTTC.

The J gene is TRBJ2-2, the V gene TRBV5-6, with 11 bases identical to TRBD1. Germline CDR1 reads SGHDT; CDR2 reads YYEEEE. CDR3 length: 15 residues. Trimming took 4 bases from V and 6 from J; bases not matched to a gene: 5. The CDR3: CASSGTGGYAGELFF. CDR3 bases: TGTGCCAGCAGCGGGACAGGGGGATATGCCGGGGAGCTGTTTTTT.

The rearrangement uses TRBV4-1 and TRBJ2-7; possible D gene TRBD2, 6 bases. The germline V gene encodes CDR1 MGHRA and CDR2 YSYEKL. The germline V and J ends were trimmed by 1 base and 0 bases, with 10 bases remaining between them. CDR3 length equals 15 residues. CDR3 DNA sequence: TGCGCCAGCAGCCAAGTAGCGGAGAGCTCCTACGAGCAGTACTTC. Encoded protein: CASSQVAESSYEQYF.

The genes are TRBV7-9 and TRBJ1-4; D is unresolved. Germline V CDR1 and CDR2: SEHNR, FQNEAQ (reference sequence). This CDR3 spans 13 amino acids. The V and J ends lost 3 bases and 8 bases respectively, with 10 bases between them. CDR3 in amino acids: CASSFNIGEKLFF. DNA for the CDR3: TGTGCCAGCAGCTTCAATATCGGGGAAAAACTGTTTTTT. Full variable domain (missing parts from reference TRBV7-9 and TRBJ1-4): DTGVSQNPRHKITKRGQNVTFRCDPISEHNRLYWYRQTLGQGPEFLTYFQNEAQLEKSRLLSDRFSAERPKGSFSTLEIQRTEQGDSAMYLCASSFNIGEKLFFGSGTQLSVL.

This clone has ten or more counts. The chain joins TRBV9 to TRBJ2-7, with 8 bases identical to TRBD1. The CDR3 has 13 residues. The germline CDR1 and CDR2 sequences are SGDLS and YYNGEE. The V gene end was trimmed by 7 bases and the J gene end by 3 bases; junction bases not matched to a gene: 6. CDR3 sequence: CASGQGTVYEQYF. In DNA form, the CDR3 reads TGTGCCAGCGGACAGGGTACCGTCTACGAGCAGTACTTC.

The rearrangement joins TRBV5-1 to TRBJ1-2; 12 bases are shared with TRBD1. After removal of 1 base from V and 4 bases from J, the junction contained 8 bases not matched to a gene. This CDR3 region has 17 residues. The germline V gene has CDR1 SGHRS and CDR2 YFSETQ. CDR3 residues: CASSLLGQGAFSYGYTF. CDR3 bases: TGCGCCAGCAGCTTGTTGGGACAGGGGGCGTTTTCCTATGGCTACACCTTC.

The chain is built from TRBV6-5 and TRBJ1-1; no firm D call. Trimming removed 8 bases at V and 4 bases at J, with 5 bases between. CDR3 size: 10 residues. Germline values: CDR1 MNHEY, CDR2 SVGAGI. DNA for the CDR3: TGTGCCAGCGGAGTCACTGAAGCTTTCTTT. Translated: CASGVTEAFF.

The genes are TRBV25-1 and TRBJ2-3; D unresolved. Germline lookup yields CDR1 MGHDK and CDR2 SYGVNS. The CDR3 is 17 amino acids. V lost 8 bases to trimming and J lost 0 bases, with 21 bases between them. The CDR3 region is CASGCVRNQLSTDTQYF. Written as DNA, the CDR3 is TGTGCCAGCGGGTGCGTTAGGAACCAACTTAGCACAGATACGCAGTATTTT.

This clone was observed a handful of times. The V and J genes are TRBV3-1 (or the pseudogene TRBV3-2) and TRBJ2-1, with 8 bases that match TRBD2. CDR3 length equals 18 residues. After removal of 5 bases from V and 7 bases from J, the junction contained 19 bases not matched to a gene. In germline, CDR1 is LGHDT, CDR2 YNNKEL (reference sequence). The CDR3 sequence: CASSSNSPTSEIRNEQFF. In DNA, the CDR3 is TGTGCCAGCAGCTCTAATTCCCCGACTAGCGAGATACGGAATGAGCAGTTCTTC.

The genes are TRBV5-1 and TRBJ1-2, with TRBD1 as a possible D gene (6 bases). Trimming pared 4 bases from V and 1 base from J, leaving 14 bases between. CDR1 and CDR2 (germline): SGHRS, YFSETQ. This CDR3 region has 15 residues. CDR3 region: CASSRSDSYNYGYTF. DNA for the CDR3: TGCGCCAGCAGCCGGTCGGACAGCTATAACTATGGCTACACCTTC.

As DNA, the CDR3 is TGTGCCAGCAGTGAATGGTTTAGGGGACCCGCGAACACTGAAGCTTTCTTT. This codes for CASSEWFRGPANTEAFF. The chain employs TRBV2 and TRBJ1-1, with a weak D call TRBD1 (5 bases). The V and J ends lost 2 bases and 1 base respectively, with 17 bases between them. CDR1 is SNHLY, CDR2 FYNNEI, per germline. The CDR3 runs to 17 residues.

This chain connects TRBV14 to TRBJ1-2; D is unresolved. V gave up 1 base and J gave up 6 bases, with 12 bases separating them. Germline loops: CDR1 SGHDN, CDR2 FVKESK. The CDR3 runs to 14 residues. The CDR3 protein is CASSQGRRFDGYTF. The CDR3 DNA reads as TGTGCCAGCAGCCAAGGACGGCGGTTTGATGGCTACACCTTC.

J is TRBJ1-6 and V is TRBV5-5, with 10 bases aligning to TRBD1. CDR3 length: 15 amino acids. CDR1 SGHKS and CDR2 YYEKEE come from the germline V gene (reference sequence). The V segment lost 4 bases and the J segment 11 bases; nucleotides outside the gene matches: 9. CDR3 amino acids: CASSPGQGGWPPLHF. CDR3 bases: TGTGCCAGCAGCCCCGGACAGGGGGGTTGGCCACCCCTCCACTTT. The complete variable domain, with remaining parts taken from reference TRBV5-5 and TRBJ1-6, reads DAGVTQSPTHLIKTRGQQVTLRCSPISGHKSVSWYQQVLGQGPQFIFQYYEKEERGRGNFPDRFSARQFPNYSSELNVNALLLGDSALYLCASSPGQGGWPPLHFGNGTRLTVT.

The J gene is TRBJ1-4, the V gene TRBV5-6; TRBD1 agrees at 10 bases. The CDR3 runs to 14 residues. Germline-derived CDR1 and CDR2 are SGHDT and YYEEEE. The V gene end was trimmed by 2 bases and the J gene end by 13 bases; junction bases not matched to a gene: 8. The CDR3 region is CASSLGTGALVLFF. CDR3 coding DNA: TGTGCCAGCAGCTTAGGGACAGGGGCTCTTGTACTGTTTTTT.

The chain is built from TRBV5-4 and TRBJ1-1; D ambiguous. This CDR3 has 18 residues. The V and J ends lost 0 bases and 1 base respectively, with 19 bases between them. Germline V gene sequence: CDR1 SGHNT, CDR2 YYREEE (reference sequence). CDR3 DNA: TGTGCCAGCAGCTTGGGTTTTGTCACATCTACTAAGAACACTGAAGCTTTCTTT. This sequence encodes CASSLGFVTSTKNTEAFF.

J is TRBJ2-1 and V is TRBV4-2; no reliable D call. Germline V lookup: CDR1 LGHNA, CDR2 YNFKEQ. Trimming pared 4 bases from V and 10 bases from J, leaving 11 bases between. This CDR3 region has 12 residues. In DNA, the CDR3 is TGTGCCAGCAGCCCCGGTGGGCAGGAGCAGTTCTTC. Amino acids: CASSPGGQEQFF.

The chain couples TRBV4-1 to TRBJ2-1; 11 bases are a match to TRBD2. CDR3 length equals 21 residues. V shed 0 bases, J shed 3 bases, and the junction held 16 bases outside the gene matches. From germline, CDR1 is MGHRA and CDR2 YSYEKL. CDR3: CASSQDKRSSGGRVNYNEQFF. CDR3 nucleotides: TGCGCCAGCAGCCAAGATAAACGGTCTAGCGGGGGGCGGGTAAACTACAATGAGCAGTTCTTC.

Note on this clone: Other nucleotide sequences in the sample specify the same CDR3. V gene TRBV6-6 combines with J gene TRBJ1-2; D uncertain. Trimming left V 6 bases short and J 2 bases short, with 4 bases between. Germline V gene sequence: CDR1 MNHNY, CDR2 SVGAGI (reference sequence). The CDR3 spans 11 residues. DNA of the CDR3: TGTGCCAGCAGCCCCAACTATGGCTACACCTTC. This gives the protein CASSPNYGYTF.

This clone was counted only a few times. CDR3 coding DNA: TGCAGTGCTAGTCCCGGGACGTTCGGTGAAAAACTGTTTTTT. Its translation is CSASPGTFGEKLFF. V is TRBV20-1 and J is TRBJ1-4, with a possible D match to TRBD1 (5 bases). Deletions cut 3 bases from V and 7 bases from J, with 15 bases between. This CDR3 region has 14 residues. Germline V gene lookup returns CDR1 DFQATT and CDR2 SNEGSKA (reference sequence).

The chain carries TRBV7-3 and TRBJ2-3, with 9 bases lining up with TRBD2. J lost 5 bases, V lost 2 bases, and 5 bases had no gene match. The CDR3 covers 15 residues. Germline V CDR1 and CDR2: SGHTA, FQGTGA. The DNA of the CDR3 is TGTGCCAGCAGCTTAGCGGGAGGGAAGGAAGATACGCAGTATTTT. It is translated as CASSLAGGKEDTQYF.

The rearrangement uses TRBV5-5 and TRBJ1-5; 7 positions match TRBD1. V shed 4 bases and J 0 bases; nucleotides not matched to a gene: 10. In germline, CDR1 is SGHKS, CDR2 YYEKEE (reference sequence). The CDR3 loop spans 17 amino acids. CDR3 in amino acids: CASSRTGRTYSNQPQHF. CDR3 coding DNA: TGTGCCAGCAGCCGGACAGGACGTACCTATAGCAATCAGCCCCAGCATTTT. Together with reference TRBV5-5 and TRBJ1-5, the CDR3 gives the full variable domain: DAGVTQSPTHLIKTRGQQVTLRCSPISGHKSVSWYQQVLGQGPQFIFQYYEKEERGRGNFPDRFSARQFPNYSSELNVNALLLGDSALYLCASSRTGRTYSNQPQHFGDGTRLSIL.

The genes are TRBV5-1 and TRBJ2-1; D is possibly TRBD2 (6 bases). The CDR3 totals 14 residues. Germline V gives CDR1 SGHRS, CDR2 YFSETQ. Trimming cost V 4 bases and J 4 bases, with 12 bases left between them. CDR3: CASSPPTSYNEQFF. Written as DNA, the CDR3 is TGCGCCAGCAGCCCACCGACTAGTTACAATGAGCAGTTCTTC.

The CDR3 coding sequence is TGTGCCAGCAGTCCCCAACAGACAGCTAATGAAAAACTGTTTTTT. Protein sequence: CASSPQQTANEKLFF. This chain connects TRBV27 to TRBJ1-4; D is perhaps TRBD1 (5 bases). The CDR3 is 15 residues long. Trimming cost V 5 bases and J 3 bases, with 13 bases left between them. From germline, CDR1 is MNHEY and CDR2 SMNVEV (reference sequence).

The J gene is TRBJ2-2, the V gene TRBV6-6; D not resolved. This CDR3 is built from 14 residues. Looked up from germline, CDR1 is MNHNY and CDR2 is SVGAGI (reference sequence). Trimming pared 0 bases from V and 2 bases from J, leaving 4 bases between. The CDR3 sequence: CASSYSSNTGELFF. In nucleotides, the CDR3 is TGTGCCAGCAGTTACTCAAGCAACACCGGGGAGCTGTTTTTT.

This chain connects TRBV4-1 to TRBJ2-1; D is perhaps TRBD2 (6 bases). The CDR3 consists of 14 residues. The V gene lost 1 base and the J gene lost 6 bases, with 10 bases spanning the gap. CDR1 and CDR2 from the germline V gene are MGHRA and YSYEKL. The CDR3 DNA follows: TGCGCCAGCAGCCAAGCCCTGGAGGGCAATGAGCAGTTCTTC. This codes for CASSQALEGNEQFF.

J is TRBJ2-7 and V is TRBV5-4; D unresolved. Deletions cut 4 bases from V and 6 bases from J, with 17 bases between. CDR1 is SGHNT and CDR2 is YYREEE in the germline V gene (reference sequence). This CDR3 has 14 residues. This chain's CDR3 is CASSPSPQSTEQYF. CDR3 bases: TGTGCCAGCAGCCCCAGTCCCCAATCCACCGAGCAGTACTTC.

The V gene is TRBV19, the J gene TRBJ2-2, with TRBD1 matching 9 bases. V lost 7 bases, J lost 3 bases, and 12 bases stayed unmatched. The CDR3 is 17 residues long. The V gene's germline CDR1 is LNHDA and CDR2 SQIVND (reference sequence). The CDR3 nucleotides are TGTGCCAGTACGCCGGGACAGGGCTCGAGAGACACCGGGGAGCTGTTTTTT. This encodes CASTPGQGSRDTGELFF.